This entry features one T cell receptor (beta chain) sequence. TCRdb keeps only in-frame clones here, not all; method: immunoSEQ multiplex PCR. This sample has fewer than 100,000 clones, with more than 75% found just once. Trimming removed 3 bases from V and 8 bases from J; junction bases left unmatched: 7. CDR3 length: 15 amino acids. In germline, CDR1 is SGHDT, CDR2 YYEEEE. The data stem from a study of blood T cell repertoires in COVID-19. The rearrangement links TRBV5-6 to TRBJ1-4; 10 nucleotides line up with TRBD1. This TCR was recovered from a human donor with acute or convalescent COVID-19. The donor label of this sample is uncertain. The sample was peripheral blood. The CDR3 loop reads CASSSAGTGVEKLFF. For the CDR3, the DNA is TGTGCCAGCAGCTCCGCCGGGACAGGGGTCGAAAAACTGTTTTTT.